The 29 T cell receptor beta chains below all came from one sample that was sequenced in a study of PD-L1 blockade in urothelial cancer. Time point specified: pretreatment peripheral blood. Produced via immunoSEQ multiplex PCR; TCRdb's table is partial and in-frame only. The sample has about 56,000 clones; about 85% are singletons. Source: PBMCs, taken around atezolizumab (anti-PD-L1) treatment. These TCRs come from a man in his sixties or seventies with urothelial cancer.

The chain combines TRBV18 with TRBJ1-3; D remains ambiguous. In germline, CDR1 is KGHSH, CDR2 LQKENI. The CDR3 runs 12 residues. V was pared by 10 bases and J by 4 bases, with 11 bases between. CDR3 amino acids: CATTQSGNTIYF. DNA for the CDR3: TGTGCCACCACACAGTCCGGAAACACCATATATTTT.

J is TRBJ2-1 and V is TRBV4-2; 13 nucleotides align to TRBD2. This CDR3 is built from 15 residues. V was clipped by 4 bases and J by 8 bases; unmatched bases: 5. CDR1 is LGHNA, CDR2 YNFKEQ, per germline. CDR3 coding DNA: TGTGCCAGCAGCCCTGGACTAGCGGGAGATGATGAGCAGTTCTTC. Residues: CASSPGLAGDDEQFF.

The chain uses TRBV5-1 and TRBJ1-1; no firm D call. Germline-derived CDR1 and CDR2 are SGHRS and YFSETQ. V was trimmed by 3 bases and J by 1 base, leaving 13 bases between them. The CDR3 spans 15 residues. The CDR3 protein is CASSYRSPGNTEAFF. The CDR3 DNA follows: TGCGCCAGCAGCTACCGTTCTCCAGGGAACACTGAAGCTTTCTTT.

V and J are TRBV7-2 and TRBJ2-2, with TRBD2 identical over 13 bases. CDR1 SGHTA and CDR2 FQGNSA come from the germline V gene. The CDR3 sequence is 17 residues long. The J segment lost 6 bases and the V segment lost 4 bases, leaving 8 bases of the junction unmatched. The CDR3 here is CASSSPRTSGSAGELFF. The CDR3 DNA sequence: TGTGCCAGCAGCTCCCCCCGGACTAGCGGGAGTGCCGGGGAGCTGTTTTTT.

Regarding this clone: Other DNA sequences in the sample encode the same CDR3. This chain joins TRBV11-2 and TRBJ2-1; 11 bases map to TRBD2. With V trimmed by 5 bases and J by 4 bases, 4 bases remained unmatched. This CDR3 is 15 amino acids long. Germline V CDR1 and CDR2: SGHAT, FQNNGV. The CDR3 sequence: CASSPGLAGYNEQFF. The CDR3 nucleotides read TGTGCCAGCAGCCCCGGACTAGCGGGTTACAATGAGCAGTTCTTC.

The chain combines TRBV5-1 with TRBJ2-5; 15 nucleotides agree with TRBD2. CDR1 is SGHRS, CDR2 YFSETQ, per germline. Trimming removed 0 bases from V and 4 bases from J; junction bases left unmatched: 10. The CDR3 consists of 19 residues. The CDR3 protein is CASSLGTSGRAASRETQYF. The CDR3 DNA reads as TGCGCCAGCAGCTTGGGGACTAGCGGGAGGGCGGCGTCTCGAGAGACCCAGTACTTC.

The chain employs TRBV6-5 and TRBJ1-1; D is unresolved. The CDR3 spans 12 residues. Trimming removed 6 bases from V and 4 bases from J, with 9 bases in between. Germline V gives CDR1 MNHEY, CDR2 SVGAGI. CDR3 region: CASSRGSTEAFF. The CDR3 DNA reads as TGTGCCAGCAGCCGAGGGAGCACTGAAGCTTTCTTT.

V usage is TRBV23-1 and J usage is TRBJ1-1, with TRBD1 matching over 9 bases. TRBV23-1 qualifies as an ORF whose function is uncertain. The J segment lost 0 bases and the V segment lost 7 bases, leaving 6 bases of the junction unmatched. The length of the CDR3 is 15 residues. The CDR3, as DNA: TGCGCCAGCACCTATCGGGACAGGGTGAACACTGAAGCTTTCTTT. Protein product: CASTYRDRVNTEAFF.

The CDR3 loop reads CASSPGTALNGELFF. The CDR3 bases are TGTGCCAGCTCACCGGGGACAGCGCTCAACGGGGAGCTGTTTTTT. This rearrangement joins TRBV18 to TRBJ2-2; 7 bases agree with TRBD1. Losses at the gene ends were 3 bases for V and 7 bases for J; bases not matched to a gene: 8. In germline, CDR1 is KGHSH, CDR2 LQKENI. The CDR3 sequence is 15 residues long.

V is TRBV6-1 and J is TRBJ1-1, with D perhaps TRBD1 (5 bases). The CDR3 runs 13 residues. V shed 9 bases and J shed 1 base, with 12 bases lying between them. Germline CDR1 and CDR2: MNHNS and SASEGT. CDR3: CASEGHWNTEAFF. CDR3 nucleotides: TGTGCCAGTGAAGGACACTGGAACACTGAAGCTTTCTTT.

The chain employs TRBV28 and TRBJ2-6; 9 bases are a match to TRBD1. Trimming removed 5 bases from V and 4 bases from J; junction bases left unmatched: 9. Germline V gene data show CDR1 as MDHEN and CDR2 as SYDVKM. This CDR3 region has 17 residues. CDR3 sequence (DNA): TGTGCCAGCAGTACGGAACAGGGGGCGCGCGGGGCCAACGTCCTGACTTTC. Translation gives CASSTEQGARGANVLTF. Looking up the rest from reference TRBV28 and TRBJ2-6 gives the full variable domain: DVKVTQSSRYLVKRTGEKVFLECVQDMDHENMFWYRQDPGLGLRLIYFSYDVKMKEKGDIPEGYSVSREKKERFSLILESASTNQTSMYLCASSTEQGARGANVLTFGAGSRLTVL.

This clone was observed a single time. The gene calls are TRBV10-3 and TRBJ2-1; possibly TRBD1 for D (5 bases). Germline CDR1 and CDR2: ENHRY and SYGVKD. The CDR3 loop spans 16 amino acids. V shed 3 bases and J shed 0 bases, with 12 bases lying between them. This chain's CDR3 is CAISDSGRSSYNEQFF. In DNA, the CDR3 is TGTGCCATCAGTGATTCAGGGCGCTCCTCCTACAATGAGCAGTTCTTC.

This clone has a single count. The same CDR3 also results from other DNA sequences found in this sample. This chain connects TRBV7-3 to TRBJ2-1; perhaps TRBD2 as D (6 bases). Germline-derived CDR1 and CDR2 are SGHTA and FQGTGA. Trimming left V 3 bases short and J 4 bases short, with 10 bases between. This CDR3 region has 14 residues. CDR3 DNA: TGTGCCAGCAGCTTGGGCGGGACTTACAATGAGCAGTTCTTC. It translates to CASSLGGTYNEQFF.

The genes are TRBV5-1 and TRBJ2-2; 9 bases align to TRBD2. Trimming removed 3 bases from V and 6 bases from J; junction bases left unmatched: 9. The germline gives CDR1 SGHRS, CDR2 YFSETQ. CDR3 length: 16 residues. The CDR3 region has the DNA TGCGCCAGCAGCTGGACCGGACTAGCGAGGGCCGGGGAGCTGTTTTTT. Its protein is CASSWTGLARAGELFF.

This chain connects TRBV2 to TRBJ1-2, with 9 positions matching TRBD1. CDR3 size: 14 residues. With 6 bases clipped from V and 2 bases from J, the junction kept 4 bases outside the gene matches. CDR1 is SNHLY and CDR2 is FYNNEI in the germline V gene. The CDR3 here is CASRPTGGNYGYTF. The CDR3 region has the DNA TGTGCCAGCAGGCCCACAGGGGGCAACTATGGCTACACCTTC.

The rearrangement links TRBV5-1 to TRBJ1-2, with D perhaps TRBD1 (6 bases). Germline CDR1 and CDR2: SGHRS and YFSETQ. The CDR3 length is 15 residues. The ends were cut back, 4 bases at V and 2 bases at J, with 15 bases in the middle. The CDR3 coding sequence is TGCGCCAGCAGCCCGGAGGAAGGGGGAAACTATGGCTACACCTTC. It codes for CASSPEEGGNYGYTF.

This chain connects TRBV19 to TRBJ1-1, with D possibly matching TRBD1 (6 bases). Trimming left V 4 bases short and J 1 base short, with 7 bases between. CDR1 and CDR2 (germline): LNHDA, SQIVND (reference sequence). The CDR3 loop spans 13 amino acids. The CDR3 sequence is CASSTQGNTEAFF. The CDR3 DNA sequence: TGTGCCAGTAGTACACAGGGGAACACTGAAGCTTTCTTT.

This clone appeared a few times. V usage is TRBV6-5 and J usage is TRBJ2-7; D is perhaps TRBD2 (6 bases). CDR3 length: 14 residues. V gave up 4 bases and J gave up 2 bases, with 12 bases separating them. CDR1 and CDR2 from the germline V gene are MNHEY and SVGAGI. CDR3 sequence: CASSSRDSTYEQYF. CDR3 coding DNA: TGTGCCAGCAGTTCTCGGGACTCCACCTACGAGCAGTACTTC.

The genes are TRBV6-6 and TRBJ2-7; 11 bases line up with TRBD2. CDR3 length: 14 amino acids. Trimming took 6 bases from V and 3 from J; bases not matched to a gene: 4. Looked up from germline, CDR1 is MNHNY and CDR2 is SVGAGI (reference sequence). This CDR3 reads CASRYSGRDYEQYF. For the CDR3, the DNA is TGTGCCAGCAGATATAGCGGGAGGGACTACGAGCAGTACTTC.

This rearrangement joins TRBV6-4 to TRBJ2-1, with a possible D match to TRBD2 (5 bases). From germline, CDR1 is MRHNA and CDR2 SNTAGT. V shed 0 bases and J shed 5 bases, with 11 bases lying between them. There are 15 residues in the CDR3. For the CDR3, the DNA is TGTGCCAGCAGTGACTCGGGTAGCGCGAACAATGAGCAGTTCTTC. Its translation: CASSDSGSANNEQFF.

The J gene is TRBJ1-1, the V gene TRBV15, with D unclear. V was pared by 0 bases and J by 8 bases, with 13 bases between. Germline assignment: CDR1 LNHNV and CDR2 YYDKDF (reference sequence). This CDR3 is 14 amino acids long. Here the CDR3 DNA reads TGTGCCACCAGCAGAGATTGGAGGCCAGGCGAAGCTTTCTTT. Protein sequence: CATSRDWRPGEAFF.

V usage is TRBV29-1 and J usage is TRBJ2-1; 8 bases match TRBD1. This CDR3 has 14 amino acids. Germline CDR1 reads SQVTM; CDR2 reads ANQGSEA. The ends lost 4 bases at V and 7 bases at J; junction bases unmatched: 9. This CDR3 is CSVGRTGIFNEQFF. For the CDR3, the DNA is TGCAGCGTTGGAAGGACAGGGATATTTAATGAGCAGTTCTTC.

The gene calls are TRBV19 and TRBJ1-4; TRBD1 might be the D (5 bases). The CDR3 extends over 15 amino acids. V shed 1 base and J shed 6 bases, with 12 bases lying between them. CDR1 is LNHDA, CDR2 SQIVND, per germline (reference sequence). The chain's CDR3 is CASSIGGGADEKLFF. The CDR3 bases are TGTGCCAGTAGTATAGGTGGAGGGGCGGATGAAAAACTGTTTTTT.

This sequence joins TRBV11-2 and TRBJ2-2, with TRBD2 matching over 11 bases. This CDR3 is built from 15 residues. CDR1 is SGHAT, CDR2 FQNNGV, per germline. V lost 1 base to trimming and J lost 5 bases; unmatched junction nucleotides: 0. The CDR3 DNA is TGTGCCAGCAGCTTAGGACTAGCGGGAACCGGGGAGCTGTTTTTT. Its protein is CASSLGLAGTGELFF. The full variable domain, completed using reference TRBV11-2 and TRBJ2-2, is EAGVAQSPRYKIIEKRQSVAFWCNPISGHATLYWYQQILGQGPKLLIQFQNNGVVDDSQLPKDRFSAERLKGVDSTLKIQPAKLEDSAVYLCASSLGLAGTGELFFGEGSRLTVL.

This rearrangement joins TRBV9 to TRBJ2-2; 9 bases map to TRBD2. CDR3 size: 18 residues. Trimming at V came to 0 bases and at J to 5 bases, leaving 11 bases not matched to a gene. Germline V gives CDR1 SGDLS, CDR2 YYNGEE. The chain's CDR3 is CASSVEGTSWVGTGELFF. DNA for the CDR3: TGTGCCAGCAGCGTAGAAGGGACTAGCTGGGTTGGGACCGGGGAGCTGTTTTTT.

This clone was seen once. The gene calls are TRBV27 and TRBJ2-1; no clear D gene. The CDR3 totals 16 residues. Trimming stripped 6 bases from V and 0 bases from J, with 15 bases between. Germline V gene lookup returns CDR1 MNHEY and CDR2 SMNVEV (reference sequence). CDR3 in amino acids: CASRPLSGSSYNEQFF. The CDR3 DNA reads TGTGCCAGCAGGCCCCTCTCCGGTAGCTCCTACAATGAGCAGTTCTTC.

The chain carries TRBV27 and TRBJ2-7; TRBD2 matches 8 bases. This CDR3 region has 14 residues. J was trimmed by 5 bases and V by 6 bases; bases with no gene match: 9. Germline loops: CDR1 MNHEY, CDR2 SMNVEV (reference sequence). The CDR3 region has the DNA TGTGCCAGCAGAGGCCTAGCGGGCAAGAACGAGCAGTACTTC. Residues: CASRGLAGKNEQYF.

The CDR3 bases are TGTGCCAGCAGCCAAGAAAGGCTAGCGGGAGGGCCGGGAACCTACGAGCAGTACTTC. It codes for CASSQERLAGGPGTYEQYF. This sequence joins TRBV14 and TRBJ2-7; 12 bases map to TRBD2. The germline V gene has CDR1 SGHDN and CDR2 FVKESK. CDR3 length: 19 residues. The trim removed 0 bases at V and 2 bases at J, leaving 11 bases unmatched.

The chain recombines TRBV11-3 with TRBJ2-5; 7 bases match TRBD1. Trimming cost V 2 bases and J 6 bases; bases outside gene matches: 6. Germline V gene data show CDR1 as SGHNT and CDR2 as YENEEA. This CDR3 is 14 amino acids long. The CDR3 DNA is TGTGCCAGCAGCTTAACGGGCAGGGGGAAGACCCAGTACTTC. Translating it yields CASSLTGRGKTQYF.